This is a list of T cell receptor beta chains from one sample in a study of cytotoxic CD8 clonotypes in ibrutinib-treated CLL. Sequenced by immunoSEQ multiplex PCR; TCRdb stores in-frame clones only, minus some. The sample lists under 150,000 clones, over 75% occurring once. The sequenced sample was PBMCs, obtained after 36 months of ibrutinib treatment. These receptors were taken from a human donor with chronic lymphocytic leukemia. Both conserved end residues are part of each CDR3. Each record gives: V gene, J gene, CDR3 protein.

>TRBV28|TRBJ2-7
CASSFPVTYEQYF
>TRBV6-1|TRBJ1-1
CASSVGKNTEAFF
>TRBV7-6|TRBJ1-2
CASSRTGPPSGYTF
>TRBV5-8|TRBJ2-7
CASSAGKGQHSYEQYF
>TRBV5-6|TRBJ2-3
CASSFSTDTQYF
>TRBV18|TRBJ1-1
CASSPVALNTEAFF
>TRBV29-1|TRBJ1-4
CSVLEGTNEKLFF
>TRBV19|TRBJ1-2
CASSSRTSPYGYTF
>TRBV5-1|TRBJ1-6
CASKEEENSPLHF
>TRBV4-2|TRBJ1-4
CASSQVEKRNEKLFF
>TRBV4-1|TRBJ2-2
CASSRRGAGELFF
>TRBV7-6|TRBJ1-1
CASSLTDLMNTEAFF
>TRBV2|TRBJ1-5
CASSDWASENPQHF
>TRBV18|TRBJ2-7
CASSPNGVSGNLDEQYF
>TRBV29-1|TRBJ2-2
CSVYQNTGELFF
>TRBV2|-
CASTRGGYSYEQYF
>TRBV9|TRBJ2-1
CASSVSSGFSNEQFF
>TRBV7-3|TRBJ2-1
CASSLMTGGPYEQFF
>TRBV5-4|TRBJ2-5
CASSIRGQETQYF
>TRBV19|TRBJ1-6
CASSILPTGSSYNSPLHF
>TRBV6-6|TRBJ2-2
CASSSKGLDTGELFF
>TRBV27|TRBJ2-7
CASRDFYEQYF
>TRBV2|TRBJ1-6
CASQNGEFSPLHF
>TRBV4-2|TRBJ1-5
CASSQETGQRNQPQHF
>TRBV6-5|TRBJ2-5
CASSYTRRGETQYF
>TRBV18|TRBJ1-4
CASSPRTGLEKLFF
>TRBV11-3|TRBJ2-2
CASSLRYTGELFF
>TRBV18|TRBJ1-1
CASSLVGSTEAFF
>TRBV5-1|TRBJ2-5
CASRDTQETQYF
>TRBV5-1|TRBJ2-7
CASSESGATYEQYF
>TRBV28|TRBJ2-1
CASSLGGSGGPWQFF
>TRBV30|TRBJ1-4
CAWRQGAHNEKLFF
>TRBV7-9|TRBJ1-1
CASSPRDPGRRAFF
>TRBV18|TRBJ2-7
CASSPQAREQYF
>TRBV27|TRBJ1-2
CASRTYRGANYGYTF
>TRBV5-1|TRBJ2-2
CASSFLTGGPGELFF
>TRBV4-1|TRBJ1-1
CASSLIRGDTEAFF
>TRBV5-4|TRBJ1-6
CASSLVGGLVGSPLHF
>TRBV18|TRBJ1-6
CASSPDSPNSPLHF
>TRBV19|TRBJ2-1
CASSMGQGALEQFF